This T cell receptor beta chain was profiled in a study of blood T cells in healthy people across ages. Study-wide findings and caveats: Estimated diversity that came from one million T cells was considered an underestimate. The unsorted PBMCs prevented any conclusive comparison of naive versus antigen-experienced cells.

V lost 5 bases, J lost 10 bases, and 11 bases lay in between. There are 11 residues in the CDR3. Remarks on this clonotype: Its antigen is undetermined.

Sample-barcoded 5' priming and a J-beta primer mix drove a second PCR of roughly 6 to 12 cycles. TCRdb reprocessed the 5' RACE reads via MiXCR and lists one record per CDR3 protein. The sample gives fewer than 2 million distinct CDR3 sequences, approximately 39% of which show up once; 23% is in the top ten. For every donor, a draw yielded around 10 milliliters of peripheral blood. The material sequenced was blood. This TCR was recovered from a human donor in good health. This chain joins TRBV12-3 or TRBV12-4 and TRBJ1-1; tentatively, D is TRBD1 (5 bases). Here the CDR3 DNA reads TGTGCCAGCAGTAAAGGGACGGGAGCTTTCTTT. Its translation: CASSKGTGAFF.